What follows are 18 T cell receptor beta chains derived from one specimen sequenced in a study of shared clonotypes between healthy human individuals. TCRdb's table, derived via immunoSEQ multiplex PCR, lists solely in-frame clones and lacks some. The sample has about 2.4 million clones, 93% seen once. The sample taken for sequencing was naive CD4+ T cells from PBMCs. Subset meaning: CD45RA+ positively selected. The origin of the receptors is a young man in good health. Some clones in this sample may be carry-over from other donors' samples.

CDR3 region: CASSLGLATDTQYF. As DNA, the CDR3 is TGTGCCAGCAGCTTAGGGTTAGCAACAGATACGCAGTATTTT. The chain uses TRBV7-3 and TRBJ2-3; D not resolved. The germline gives CDR1 SGHTA, CDR2 FQGTGA. The CDR3 length is 14 residues. V dropped 2 bases and J dropped 3 bases, with 9 bases sitting between them.

This rearrangement joins TRBV28 to TRBJ2-3; unclear D gene. CDR1 and CDR2 from the germline V gene are MDHEN and SYDVKM. Trimming shortened V by 3 bases and J by 1 base, and 8 bases separated the two germline ends. This CDR3 region has 14 residues. The CDR3 coding sequence is TGTGCCAGCAGTTTCGACAAACGCACAGATACGCAGTATTTT. This encodes CASSFDKRTDTQYF.

The chain combines TRBV6-6 with TRBJ2-7; weak D call: TRBD1 (5 bases). Trimming stripped 2 bases from V and 2 bases from J, with 7 bases between. The CDR3 runs to 13 residues. Germline assignment: CDR1 MNHNY and CDR2 SVGAGI (reference sequence). The CDR3 protein is CASSYVRAYEQYF. The DNA for the CDR3 is TGTGCCAGCAGTTACGTCAGGGCCTACGAGCAGTACTTC.

Regarding this clone: Other nucleotide sequences from this sample produce the same CDR3. The chain recombines TRBV2 with TRBJ1-1; 7 bases match TRBD1. Germline CDR1 SNHLY, CDR2 FYNNEI. The CDR3 extends over 13 amino acids. The V and J ends lost 6 bases and 2 bases, in that order; junction bases with no gene match: 3. This chain's CDR3 is CASSRQGNTEAFF. The CDR3 nucleotides are TGTGCCAGCAGCAGACAGGGTAACACTGAAGCTTTCTTT. Looking up the rest from reference TRBV2 and TRBJ1-1 gives the full variable domain: EPEVTQTPSHQVTQMGQEVILRCVPISNHLYFYWYRQILGQKVEFLVSFYNNEISEKSEIFDDQFSVERPDGSNFTLKIRSTKLEDSAMYFCASSRQGNTEAFFGQGTRLTVV.

This chain joins TRBV7-8 and TRBJ1-1, with 7 bases lining up with TRBD1. Per germline, CDR1 SGHVS and CDR2 FQNEAQ. Trimming at V came to 5 bases and at J to 4 bases, leaving 7 bases not matched to a gene. This CDR3 is built from 14 residues. Here the CDR3 reads CASSTDRWATEAFF. In DNA form, the CDR3 reads TGTGCCAGCAGCACGGACAGGTGGGCCACTGAAGCTTTCTTT.

The rearrangement uses TRBV7-9 and TRBJ2-7; no reliable D call. CDR1 is SEHNR, CDR2 FQNEAQ, per germline (reference sequence). The CDR3 spans 13 residues. The V end was cut by 1 base, the J end by 5 bases, with 9 bases between. The CDR3 nucleotides read TGTGCCAGCAGCTTAGAGGGCGGCGACGAGCAGTACTTC. Amino acid sequence: CASSLEGGDEQYF.

This clone was found once. V usage is TRBV12-5 and J usage is TRBJ2-7; 7 positions match TRBD1. The CDR3 loop spans 13 amino acids. Germline V gene lookup returns CDR1 LGHNT and CDR2 FRNRAP. With V trimmed by 6 bases and J by 3 bases, 5 bases remained unmatched. The CDR3: CASGQGLGYEQYF. CDR3 DNA: TGTGCTAGTGGACAGGGGTTGGGCTACGAGCAGTACTTC.

The V gene is TRBV5-1, the J gene TRBJ1-1, with D unclear. Trimming removed 0 bases from V and 4 bases from J, with 7 bases in between. Germline assignment: CDR1 SGHRS and CDR2 YFSETQ. There are 13 residues in the CDR3. The CDR3: CASSLEVFTEAFF. The CDR3 coding sequence is TGCGCCAGCAGCTTGGAGGTGTTCACTGAAGCTTTCTTT.

Here the CDR3 reads CASSFGQGDTQYF. CDR3 DNA sequence: TGTGCCAGCAGCTTTGGACAGGGTGATACGCAGTATTTT. The chain links TRBV5-6 to TRBJ2-3; 8 bases map to TRBD1. V was pared by 2 bases and J by 6 bases, with 2 bases of the junction left unmatched. The CDR3 spans 13 residues. In germline, CDR1 is SGHDT, CDR2 YYEEEE.

This clone was seen only once. This sequence joins TRBV30 and TRBJ2-1; D gene uncertain. Per the germline V gene, CDR1 is GTSNPN and CDR2 is SVGIG (reference sequence). V lost 2 bases to trimming and J lost 2 bases, with 10 bases between them. The CDR3 consists of 14 residues. CDR3 DNA sequence: TGTGCCTGGAGTCGGAAGGGAACCTACAATGAGCAGTTCTTC. It codes for CAWSRKGTYNEQFF.

V usage is TRBV7-6 and J usage is TRBJ2-1; no clear D. V lost 5 bases, J lost 0 bases, and 11 bases lay in between. This CDR3 has 15 amino acids. The germline CDR1 and CDR2 sequences are SGHVS and FNYEAQ. DNA of the CDR3: TGTGCCAGCAGCGAACTAACGCTCTCCTACAATGAGCAGTTCTTC. This translates into CASSELTLSYNEQFF.

CDR3 DNA: TGTGCCAGCAGTTTAATGGGATGGGTCGGGGGCTCTGGAAACACCATATATTTT. This codes for CASSLMGWVGGSGNTIYF. V gene TRBV28 combines with J gene TRBJ1-3, with D possibly matching TRBD1 (5 bases). The V gene's germline CDR1 is MDHEN and CDR2 SYDVKM. V was clipped by 2 bases and J by 0 bases, with 17 bases between them. This CDR3 is built from 18 residues.

The chain links TRBV2 to TRBJ1-2; D gene ambiguous. V lost 9 bases, J lost 8 bases, and 16 bases lay in between. The CDR3 consists of 12 residues. Germline lookup yields CDR1 SNHLY and CDR2 FYNNEI. CDR3 DNA: TGTGCCAGGAGGTTGACGACGGGAGGCTACACCTTC. Translating gives CARRLTTGGYTF.

The chain has TRBV5-6 and TRBJ2-3; 10 bases agree with TRBD2. Germline V CDR1 and CDR2: SGHDT, YYEEEE. With V trimmed by 3 bases and J by 9 bases, 7 bases remained unmatched. The CDR3 is 14 amino acids. CDR3 in DNA: TGTGCCAGCAGCTCGGCTAGCGGGAGCCCAACGCAGTATTTT. Translation gives CASSSASGSPTQYF. The variable domain in full, with the rest retrieved from reference TRBV5-6 and TRBJ2-3, is DAGVTQSPTHLIKTRGQQVTLRCSPKSGHDTVSWYQQALGQGPQFIFQYYEEEERQRGNFPDRFSGHQFPNYSSELNVNALLLGDSALYLCASSSASGSPTQYFGPGTRLTVL.

The genes are TRBV4-3 and TRBJ2-3, with D perhaps matching TRBD2 (6 bases). The CDR3 is 18 residues long. The V end lost 0 bases, the J end lost 4 bases, and 20 bases lay between the germline ends. The germline V gene encodes CDR1 LGHNA and CDR2 YSLEER. The CDR3 DNA reads TGCGCCAGCAGCCAAGATCTTAGGCGGTGGACTAATGCAGATACGCAGTATTTT. This gives the protein CASSQDLRRWTNADTQYF.

The V and J genes are TRBV7-3 and TRBJ2-1; possible D gene TRBD2, 5 bases. Trimming pared 0 bases from V and 2 bases from J, leaving 11 bases between. The germline V gene encodes CDR1 SGHTA and CDR2 FQGTGA. The CDR3 sequence is 16 residues long. CDR3: CASSLTSGSTYNEQFF. As DNA, the CDR3 is TGTGCCAGCAGCTTAACGTCGGGATCCACCTACAATGAGCAGTTCTTC. The full variable domain, with the rest looked up from reference TRBV7-3 and TRBJ2-1, is GAGVSQTPSNKVTEKGKYVELRCDPISGHTALYWYRQSLGQGPEFLIYFQGTGAADDSGLPNDRFFAVRPEGSVSTLKIQRTERGDSAVYLCASSLTSGSTYNEQFFGPGTRLTVL.

This chain uses TRBV5-1 with TRBJ1-5, with a tentative D call TRBD1 (5 bases). Per the germline V gene, CDR1 is SGHRS and CDR2 is YFSETQ. The V gene lost 3 bases and the J gene lost 3 bases, with 16 bases spanning the gap. The length of the CDR3 is 16 residues. CDR3 in amino acids: CASSWGGPNSNQPQHF. In DNA, the CDR3 is TGCGCCAGCAGCTGGGGGGGTCCGAACTCCAATCAGCCCCAGCATTTT.

V and J are TRBV2 and TRBJ2-3; possibly TRBD1 for D (5 bases). The germline gives CDR1 SNHLY, CDR2 FYNNEI. Trimming pared 6 bases from V and 6 bases from J, leaving 16 bases between. This CDR3 is 14 amino acids long. The CDR3 here is CASRPRQGRDTQYF. Here the CDR3 DNA reads TGTGCCAGCAGGCCCCGGCAGGGTAGGGATACGCAGTATTTT. Supplemented by reference TRBV2 and TRBJ2-3, the full variable domain reads EPEVTQTPSHQVTQMGQEVILRCVPISNHLYFYWYRQILGQKVEFLVSFYNNEISEKSEIFDDQFSVERPDGSNFTLKIRSTKLEDSAMYFCASRPRQGRDTQYFGPGTRLTVL.